The 21 T cell receptor beta chains in this list originate from one sample, sequenced in a study of spatial heterogeneity in lung cancer. Regarding time point: blood at routine non-recurrence follow-up after resection. From the 5' RACE reads, TCRdb called clonotypes with MiXCR, one entry per CDR3 protein. The top ten hold 20% of the sample, which has around 18,000 distinct CDR3 sequences, less than 9.5% seen once. The material was PBMCs, obtained at follow-up. The receptors stem from a male donor with early-stage non-small cell lung cancer.

This clonotype was counted many times. CDR3 DNA sequence: TGCAGCGTTGAAGATCGCCTATTCTCCTACAATGAGCAGTTCTTC. Amino acids: CSVEDRLFSYNEQFF. The chain links TRBV29-1 to TRBJ2-1, with D unresolved. Per the germline V gene, CDR1 is SQVTM and CDR2 is ANQGSEA. The germline V and J ends were trimmed by 0 bases and 0 bases, with 9 bases remaining between them. The CDR3 sequence is 15 residues long.

This sequence joins TRBV30 and TRBJ1-4; 8 bases align to TRBD1. CDR1 and CDR2 (germline): GTSNPN, SVGIG (reference sequence). The CDR3 is 14 amino acids. V trimming: 5 bases; J trimming: 4 bases; junction bases outside the gene matches: 6. This CDR3 is CAWARTGNNEKLFF. The CDR3 bases are TGTGCCTGGGCCCGGACAGGGAATAATGAAAAACTGTTTTTT.

This clonotype was seen ten or more times. The chain employs TRBV29-1 and TRBJ2-7; 7 bases line up with TRBD1. Germline CDR1 and CDR2: SQVTM and ANQGSEA. Trimming removed 7 bases from V and 1 base from J; junction bases left unmatched: 7. The CDR3 totals 13 residues. The CDR3 region has the DNA TGCAGCGCCGAGTCGGGACAGTCCTACGAGCAGTACTTC. Residues: CSAESGQSYEQYF.

This clonotype appeared many times. This rearrangement joins TRBV30 to TRBJ2-2, with TRBD1 identical over 9 bases. The CDR3 consists of 15 residues. The V gene's germline CDR1 is GTSNPN and CDR2 SVGIG (reference sequence). Unmatched junction bases numbered 8, after V lost 5 bases and J lost 4 bases. This CDR3 reads CAWAFRDRVTGELFF. The CDR3 nucleotides read TGTGCCTGGGCCTTCCGGGACAGGGTCACCGGGGAGCTGTTTTTT.

This clonotype showed up many times. The genes are TRBV11-2 and TRBJ1-1; unclear D gene. The CDR3 is 13 residues long. The germline V gene has CDR1 SGHAT and CDR2 FQNNGV. Trimming removed 3 bases from V and 6 bases from J, with 11 bases in between. CDR3 amino acids: CASSFIRTPEAFF. CDR3 DNA: TGTGCCAGCAGCTTTATCCGAACACCTGAAGCTTTCTTT.

About this clonotype itself: Because it lacks the conserved phenylalanine or tryptophan at the end, this CDR3 is likely a read error. The limits of the CDR3 on the DNA are not certain, so only TCRdb's listed CDR3 is given. The chain links TRBV7-9 to TRBJ1-2; the table's D call, TRBD1, was not checked against the DNA. The V gene's germline CDR1 is SEHNR and CDR2 FQNEAQ (reference sequence). The CDR3 has 10 amino acids, counting both end residues. This CDR3 is CASSHRGQRI.

This clonotype was seen repeatedly, ten times or more. The V and J genes are TRBV11-2 and TRBJ2-6; D possibly matches TRBD1 or TRBD2 (5 bases each). Deletions cut 5 bases from V and 2 bases from J, with 22 bases between. In germline, CDR1 is SGHAT, CDR2 FQNNGV. The CDR3 is 19 residues long. The DNA of the CDR3 is TGTGCCAGCAGCACCCTTAGGGCCGGGACGAAGGCTGGGGCCAACGTCCTGACTTTC. Protein sequence: CASSTLRAGTKAGANVLTF.

In its sample, this clonotype was seen a few times. V gene TRBV29-1 combines with J gene TRBJ2-5, with a tentative D call TRBD1 (5 bases). Germline CDR1 and CDR2: SQVTM and ANQGSEA. V was pared by 4 bases and J by 2 bases, with 14 bases between. This CDR3 contains 14 residues. CDR3 nucleotide sequence: TGCAGCGTTGTGGTATCAGGGCGGCAAGAGACCCAGTACTTC. Its translation is CSVVVSGRQETQYF.

This chain links TRBV11-3 with TRBJ2-1, with TRBD1 as a possible D gene (7 bases). Trimming stripped 5 bases from V and 6 bases from J, with 17 bases between. Germline CDR1 and CDR2: SGHNT and YENEEA. This CDR3 has 15 residues. CDR3 sequence (DNA): TGTGCCAGCAGCCCGCGACAGGGAGGTACCAATGAGCAGTTCTTC. Encoded protein: CASSPRQGGTNEQFF.

This clonotype was counted between two and nine times. V is TRBV4-2 and J is TRBJ2-5, with D hard to call. There are 15 residues in the CDR3. Trimming cost V 0 bases and J 7 bases, with 15 bases left between them. CDR1 is LGHNA, CDR2 YNFKEQ, per germline. The CDR3 DNA is TGTGCCAGCAGCCAAGATTTTACAGCGAAAGGGACCCAGTACTTC. It encodes CASSQDFTAKGTQYF.

The chain couples TRBV6-6 to TRBJ2-3; D is perhaps TRBD1 or TRBD2 (5 bases each). The V and J ends lost 5 bases and 1 base respectively, with 13 bases between them. Germline V gene data show CDR1 as MNHNY and CDR2 as SVGAGI (reference sequence). This CDR3 comprises 15 residues. Written as DNA, the CDR3 is TGTGCCAGCAGTCCTCTGGGGGTAGGCACAGATACGCAGTATTTT. It codes for CASSPLGVGTDTQYF.

The gene calls are TRBV20-1 and TRBJ1-4; D perhaps matches TRBD1 (5 bases). Germline CDR1 and CDR2: DFQATT and SNEGSKA (reference sequence). This CDR3 region has 15 residues. V was clipped by 0 bases and J by 8 bases, with 16 bases between them. The CDR3 reads CSARDLRGGSEKLFF. CDR3 nucleotide sequence: TGCAGTGCTAGAGACCTCCGGGGCGGGAGCGAAAAACTGTTTTTT.

This clonotype was recorded at least ten times. The chain has TRBV28 and TRBJ2-1; 13 bases line up with TRBD2. Losses at the gene ends were 6 bases for V and 9 bases for J; bases not matched to a gene: 8. This CDR3 is built from 15 residues. Germline assignment: CDR1 MDHEN and CDR2 SYDVKM. CDR3 region: CASSPGTSGIGEQFF. For the CDR3, the DNA is TGTGCCAGCAGCCCCGGGACTAGCGGGATCGGTGAGCAGTTCTTC.

As to this clonotype: One base away lies a much larger clone, so this may be a sequencing read error. The chain joins TRBV7-7 to TRBJ2-6, with 7 nucleotides matching TRBD1. Losses at the gene ends were 5 bases for V and 5 bases for J; bases not matched to a gene: 6. The CDR3 covers 15 residues. Germline-derived CDR1 and CDR2 are SSHAT and FNYEAQ (reference sequence). The CDR3 nucleotides read TGTGCCAGCAGCCCGGACAGGCTCTGGGCCAACGTCCTGACTTTC. It is translated as CASSPDRLWANVLTF.

The table lists this clonotype with a count of one. J is TRBJ2-3 and V is TRBV7-2; 15 bases are shared with TRBD2. V lost 2 bases to trimming and J lost 2 bases; unmatched junction nucleotides: 8. This CDR3 is built from 19 residues. Germline CDR1 and CDR2: SGHTA and FQGNSA. The CDR3 reads CASSLSGLAGGRNTDTQYF. The CDR3 DNA sequence: TGTGCCAGCAGCTTATCGGGACTAGCGGGGGGTCGGAACACAGATACGCAGTATTTT.

This clonotype occurred many times. The J gene is TRBJ2-5, the V gene TRBV11-2; no definite D call. Per the germline V gene, CDR1 is SGHAT and CDR2 is FQNNGV. Trimming left V 0 bases short and J 3 bases short, with 11 bases between. The CDR3 totals 15 residues. Here the CDR3 reads CASSLDWSPEETQYF. The CDR3 nucleotides read TGTGCCAGCAGCTTAGATTGGTCCCCCGAAGAGACCCAGTACTTC.

The chain combines TRBV29-1 with TRBJ2-5; D perhaps matches TRBD2 (5 bases). This CDR3 region has 15 residues. Trimming left V 1 base short and J 2 bases short, with 14 bases between. Germline assignment: CDR1 SQVTM and CDR2 ANQGSEA. The CDR3 bases are TGCAGCGTTGAAGGCGTCCCGGGAAGGCAAGAGACCCAGTACTTC. This codes for CSVEGVPGRQETQYF.

This clonotype was counted at least ten times. The chain carries TRBV3-1 and TRBJ2-3; D is ambiguous. V lost 0 bases and J 0 bases, leaving 4 bases between the germline ends. The CDR3 runs 14 residues. Looked up from germline, CDR1 is LGHDT and CDR2 is YNNKEL (reference sequence). CDR3 sequence: CASSQDTSTDTQYF. The DNA of the CDR3 is TGTGCCAGCAGCCAAGATACTAGCACAGATACGCAGTATTTT.

This clonotype was observed many times. The rearrangement links TRBV11-2 to TRBJ2-3, with a tentative D call TRBD1 (5 bases). In germline, CDR1 is SGHAT, CDR2 FQNNGV. The CDR3 consists of 18 residues. Trimming cost V 1 base and J 4 bases, with 21 bases left between them. The CDR3 sequence: CASSLGFAARGTADTQYF. DNA of the CDR3: TGTGCCAGCAGCTTAGGGTTCGCGGCTAGGGGCACGGCAGATACGCAGTATTTT.

This clonotype was seen many times. The J gene is TRBJ1-4, the V gene TRBV20-1; D is unresolved. Germline V lookup: CDR1 DFQATT, CDR2 SNEGSKA (reference sequence). CDR3 length: 13 residues. V was shortened by 1 base and J by 4 bases, with 7 bases between the two germline ends. The CDR3 DNA follows: TGCAGTGCTAGAGTGTCGAGTAATGAAAAACTGTTTTTT. Protein product: CSARVSSNEKLFF.

This clonotype came up a few times. The V gene is TRBV27, the J gene TRBJ1-4; no firm D call. The CDR3 is made up of 12 amino acids. Per germline, CDR1 MNHEY and CDR2 SMNVEV (reference sequence). V lost 5 bases, J lost 7 bases, and 8 bases lay in between. CDR3 amino acids: CASSPPGEKLFF. CDR3 DNA sequence: TGTGCCAGCAGTCCGCCAGGTGAAAAACTGTTTTTT. Complete variable domain (other parts from reference TRBV27 and TRBJ1-4): EAQVTQNPRYLITVTGKKLTVTCSQNMNHEYMSWYRQDPGLGLRQIYYSMNVEVTDKGDVPEGYKVSRKEKRNFPLILESPSPNQTSLYFCASSPPGEKLFFGSGTQLSVL.